A selection of T cell receptor beta chains follows, all from one sample in a study of identical twins. TCRdb re-called the 5' RACE reads with MiXCR, one entry per CDR3 protein. The data hold 520,000 or so distinct CDR3 sequences, with roughly 21% observed a single time. This same sample was also taken into another study, of T cells expressing NK-cell markers.

Sequenced sample: CD4+ T cells sorted from blood. These receptors all come from a young woman in good health. Both conserved end residues are part of each CDR3. D genes are given only for firm matches. Clone size appears in some rows only: once, few, many, or a class for an expanded clone.

d_call,v_call,clone_size,j_call,cdr3_aa,cdr3_nt
.,TRBV6-5,few,TRBJ1-3,CASSHPPGDGNTIYF,TGTGCCAGCAGTCACCCGCCGGGGGATGGAAACACCATATATTTT
.,TRBV20-1,.,TRBJ2-7,CSARVETEQYF,TGCAGTGCTAGAGTCGAGACCGAGCAGTACTTC
TRBD2,TRBV6-5,.,TRBJ2-2,CASSYSSGTSYTGELFF,TGTGCCAGCAGTTACTCCTCCGGGACTAGCTACACCGGGGAGCTGTTTTTT
TRBD2,TRBV5-1,.,TRBJ2-5,CATTTGTSDQETQYF,TGCGCCACGACTACCGGGACTAGCGATCAAGAGACCCAGTACTTC
.,TRBV20-1,few,TRBJ1-2,CSASSRLGYGYTF,TGCAGTGCTAGCTCTCGCCTAGGCTATGGCTACACCTTC
TRBD1,TRBV20-1,many,TRBJ2-5,CSATDRGETQYF,TGCAGTGCCACTGACAGGGGTGAGACCCAGTACTTC
.,TRBV29-1,many,TRBJ1-2,CSVVDLAYGYTF,TGCAGCGTTGTGGACCTTGCCTATGGCTACACCTTC
TRBD1,TRBV20-1,.,TRBJ1-2,CSAFSGTGPGNYGYTF,TGCAGTGCTTTTTCCGGGACAGGGCCTGGAAACTATGGCTACACCTTC
.,TRBV18,.,TRBJ2-5,CASSPRSSTQETQYF,TGTGCCAGCTCACCAAGGTCATCCACTCAAGAGACCCAGTACTTC
TRBD2,TRBV20-1,.,TRBJ2-3,CSANREADTQYF,TGCAGTGCTAACCGGGAGGCAGATACGCAGTATTTT
.,TRBV28,many,TRBJ2-5,CASSSPQETQYF,TGTGCCAGCAGTTCCCCGCAAGAGACCCAGTACTTC
TRBD2,TRBV13,few,TRBJ2-7,CASSNREAVTYEQYF,TGTGCCAGCAGCAACCGGGAGGCTGTTACCTACGAGCAGTACTTC
.,TRBV29-1,.,TRBJ1-2,CSVVRAPYGYTF,TGCAGCGTGGTGCGGGCTCCGTATGGCTACACCTTC
.,TRBV20-1,few,TRBJ2-3,CSARGARRSDTQYF,TGCAGTGCTAGAGGTGCGAGGCGGTCAGATACGCAGTATTTT
.,TRBV2,.,TRBJ2-1,CASSTQPYNEQFF,TGTGCCAGCAGCACTCAACCCTACAATGAGCAGTTCTTC
TRBD2,TRBV20-1,few,TRBJ2-7,CSAEGLAGNYEQYF,TGCAGTGCAGAAGGACTAGCGGGAAACTACGAGCAGTACTTC
.,TRBV25-1,few,TRBJ1-6,CASRQQDLYNSPLHF,TGTGCCAGCAGACAACAGGACCTCTATAATTCACCCCTCCACTTT
.,TRBV7-8,few,TRBJ2-7,CASSPAGASEQYF,TGTGCCAGCAGCCCCGCGGGGGCTAGCGAGCAGTACTTC
TRBD2,TRBV11-2,.,TRBJ2-4,CASSPWTSGPKIQYF,TGTGCCAGCAGCCCCTGGACTAGCGGACCAAAAATTCAGTACTTC
.,TRBV5-1,few,TRBJ2-7,CASSGAAGSYEQYF,TGCGCCAGCAGCGGGGCAGCCGGATCCTACGAGCAGTACTTC
TRBD1,TRBV15,.,TRBJ2-3,CATSRDIGTGGTDTQYF,TGTGCCACCAGCAGAGATATTGGGACAGGTGGTACAGATACGCAGTATTTT
.,TRBV20-1,.,TRBJ2-7,CSARDYGRGDYEQYF,TGCAGTGCTAGAGATTACGGCCGAGGAGACTACGAGCAGTACTTC
.,TRBV20-1,.,TRBJ2-3,CSQTGVTSTDTQYF,TGCAGCCAGACGGGGGTGACTAGCACAGATACGCAGTATTTT
.,TRBV10-3,few,TRBJ1-2,CAISESGEYGYTF,TGTGCCATCAGTGAGTCAGGGGAATATGGCTACACCTTC
.,TRBV20-1,few,TRBJ2-2,CSANPGTTNTGELFFF,.
TRBD1,TRBV5-6,few,TRBJ1-1,CASSLGIGGQGDTEAFF,TGTGCCAGCAGCTTGGGGATTGGCGGACAGGGTGACACTGAAGCTTTCTTT
.,TRBV20-1,.,TRBJ2-4,CSARSGAKNIQYF,TGCAGTGCTAGGTCCGGGGCCAAAAACATTCAGTACTTC
TRBD1,TRBV15,.,TRBJ2-5,CATSRPGTDEETQYF,TGTGCCACCAGCAGACCCGGGACAGACGAAGAGACCCAGTACTTC
.,TRBV28,.,TRBJ2-3,CASSFPGGFSDTQYF,TGTGCCAGCAGTTTCCCGGGGGGCTTTTCAGATACGCAGTATTTT
.,TRBV11-2,few,TRBJ1-1,CASSLEVGAPFF,TGTGCCAGCAGCTTAGAGGTTGGGGCACCTTTCTTT
.,TRBV11-2,.,TRBJ1-6,CASRYRVSSPLHF,TGTGCCAGCAGATACAGGGTGTCTTCACCCCTCCACTTT
TRBD2,TRBV2,few,TRBJ2-1,CASSERAGAEQFF,TGTGCCAGCAGTGAACGAGCGGGGGCTGAGCAGTTCTTC
TRBD1,TRBV3-1,few,TRBJ1-2,CASSRIVPGQGGYTF,TGTGCCAGCAGCAGGATCGTACCGGGACAGGGTGGCTACACCTTC
TRBD1,TRBV20-1,few,TRBJ1-2,CSATMGQGASGYTF,TGCAGTGCTACCATGGGACAGGGGGCTTCTGGCTACACCTTC
.,TRBV12-3/TRBV12-4,few,TRBJ2-7,CASSPWGAREQYF,TGTGCCAGCAGTCCCTGGGGGGCTCGCGAGCAGTACTTC
.,TRBV11-2,.,TRBJ1-1,CASSEYGTEAFF,TGTGCCAGCAGCGAGTATGGGACTGAAGCTTTCTTT
TRBD1,TRBV10-3,.,TRBJ1-2,CAIMGQGAMFGYTF,TGTGCCATCATGGGACAGGGAGCGATGTTTGGCTACACCTTC
.,TRBV18,.,TRBJ1-2,CASSPDGARGYTF,TGTGCCAGCTCACCGGACGGCGCGCGGGGCTACACCTTC